Shown below are 5 T cell receptor beta chains from a single sample sequenced in a study of early stage breast cancer tumors (dated by TCRdb to 2016 to 2017). The library was produced with the immunoSEQ multiplex PCR assay. TCRdb limited this immuneACCESS table to in-frame rearrangements with V and J called. A share of clones is missing; checked studies link under half to unresolved V genes, and the rest is unexplained. Here the sample has over 45,000 clones; around 83% occur a single time. In total, the top ten clones hold about 1.5% of the sample. Specimen: blood. Every receptor here comes from a person aged 45-60 years with breast cancer.

The rearrangement links TRBV18 to TRBJ1-5; D is unclear. CDR3 length: 14 amino acids. V was pared by 0 bases and J by 6 bases, with 9 bases between. The germline V gene has CDR1 KGHSH and CDR2 LQKENI. CDR3 nucleotide sequence: TGTGCCAGCTCACCACCTCAACAGACTCAGCCCCAGCATTTT. This translates into CASSPPQQTQPQHF.

The V call is TRBV2, the J call TRBJ2-7, with 10 positions matching TRBD2. Per the germline V gene, CDR1 is SNHLY and CDR2 is FYNNEI. This CDR3 has 15 residues. Unmatched junction bases numbered 2, after V lost 2 bases and J lost 1 base. CDR3 sequence reads: CASSETSGVSYEQYF. For the CDR3, the DNA is TGTGCCAGCAGTGAAACTAGCGGGGTGTCCTACGAGCAGTACTTC.

This chain joins TRBV7-6 and TRBJ1-1; TRBD1 might be the D (6 bases). The germline V gene encodes CDR1 SGHVS and CDR2 FNYEAQ. The CDR3 covers 14 residues. Deletions cut 3 bases from V and 1 base from J, with 9 bases between. The CDR3 region is CASSLTGPNTEAFF. CDR3 DNA: TGTGCCAGCAGCTTGACAGGCCCGAACACTGAAGCTTTCTTT.

Written as DNA, the CDR3 is TGTGCCAGCAGCCCGGCGGGGGGGCGTTCCTACGAGCAGTACTTC. Translating gives CASSPAGGRSYEQYF. The J gene is TRBJ2-7, the V gene TRBV5-4; TRBD2 matches 9 bases. Trimming took 4 bases from V and 1 from J; bases not matched to a gene: 6. The germline gives CDR1 SGHNT, CDR2 YYREEE (reference sequence). The CDR3 is 15 residues long.

The CDR3 protein is CASSPRGGITSYNEQFF. CDR3 DNA: TGTGCCAGCTCACCACGGGGTGGAATAACCTCCTACAATGAGCAGTTCTTC. The V and J genes are TRBV18 and TRBJ2-1; D gene uncertain. V was trimmed by 1 base and J by 0 bases, leaving 13 bases between them. This CDR3 region has 17 residues. Germline assignment: CDR1 KGHSH and CDR2 LQKENI.